Below are 3 T cell receptor beta chains sequenced from a single sample in a study of cytomegalovirus exposure and HLA in healthy donors. The PCR employed 60 Vbeta primers together with 13 Jbeta primers. TCRdb's copy holds only in-frame clones and misses some; the assay was immunoSEQ multiplex PCR. The table includes more than 150,000 clones, roughly 78% detected once. The sample was PBMCs. The receptors were gathered from a woman younger than 45 in good health and CMV-seronegative.

The CDR3 DNA reads TGTGCCAGTAGTATAATCGGGGGGGCCGAGGAGACCCAGTACTTC. Protein product: CASSIIGGAEETQYF. The genes are TRBV19 and TRBJ2-5; 8 positions agree with TRBD2. CDR3 length equals 15 residues. Losses at the gene ends were 2 bases for V and 5 bases for J; bases not matched to a gene: 7. In germline, CDR1 is LNHDA, CDR2 SQIVND (reference sequence). Filled out from reference TRBV19 and TRBJ2-5, the complete variable domain reads DGGITQSPKYLFRKEGQNVTLSCEQNLNHDAMYWYRQDPGQGLRLIYYSQIVNDFQKGDIAEGYSVSREKKESFPLTVTSAQKNPTAFYLCASSIIGGAEETQYFGPGTRLLVL.

The V gene is TRBV7-9, the J gene TRBJ2-1, with a possible D match to TRBD1 (6 bases). V lost 4 bases and J 1 base, leaving 17 bases between the germline ends. Germline lookup yields CDR1 SEHNR and CDR2 FQNEAQ (reference sequence). The CDR3 length is 17 residues. CDR3 sequence reads: CASSSLGMGQSYNEQFF. CDR3 coding DNA: TGTGCCAGCAGCTCCCTTGGGATGGGACAATCCTACAATGAGCAGTTCTTC.

V and J are TRBV13 and TRBJ2-5, with 13 nucleotides matching TRBD2. The CDR3 extends over 15 amino acids. CDR1 is PRHDT, CDR2 FYEKMQ, per germline (reference sequence). V trimming: 5 bases; J trimming: 2 bases; junction bases outside the gene matches: 2. The CDR3 is CASSPGLAGQETQYF. The CDR3 nucleotides are TGTGCCAGCAGCCCGGGACTAGCGGGGCAAGAGACCCAGTACTTC. Filled out from reference TRBV13 and TRBJ2-5, the complete variable domain reads AAGVIQSPRHLIKEKRETATLKCYPIPRHDTVYWYQQGPGQDPQFLISFYEKMQSDKGSIPDRFSAQQFSDYHSELNMSSLELGDSALYFCASSPGLAGQETQYFGPGTRLLVL.